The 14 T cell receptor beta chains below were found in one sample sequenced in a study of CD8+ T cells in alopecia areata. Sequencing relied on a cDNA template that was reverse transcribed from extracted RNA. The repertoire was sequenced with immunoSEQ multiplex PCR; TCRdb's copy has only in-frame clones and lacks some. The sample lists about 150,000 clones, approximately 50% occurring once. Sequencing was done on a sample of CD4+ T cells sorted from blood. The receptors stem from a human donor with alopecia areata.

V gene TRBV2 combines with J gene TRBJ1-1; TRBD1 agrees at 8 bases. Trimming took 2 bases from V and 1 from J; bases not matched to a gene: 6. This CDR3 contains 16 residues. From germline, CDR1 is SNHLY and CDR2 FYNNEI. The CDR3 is CASSERPQGANTEAFF. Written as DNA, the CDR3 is TGTGCCAGCAGTGAAAGGCCCCAGGGGGCGAACACTGAAGCTTTCTTT.

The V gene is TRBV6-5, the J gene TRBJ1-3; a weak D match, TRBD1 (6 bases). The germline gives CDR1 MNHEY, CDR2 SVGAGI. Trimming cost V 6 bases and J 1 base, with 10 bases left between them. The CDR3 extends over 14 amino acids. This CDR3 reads CASRPTGSGNTIYF. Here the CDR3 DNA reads TGTGCCAGCAGGCCTACAGGGTCTGGAAACACCATATATTTT.

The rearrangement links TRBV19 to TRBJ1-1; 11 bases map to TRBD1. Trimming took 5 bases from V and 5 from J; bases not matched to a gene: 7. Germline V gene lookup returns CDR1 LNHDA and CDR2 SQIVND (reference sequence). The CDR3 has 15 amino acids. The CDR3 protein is CASSFRDRGTTEAFF. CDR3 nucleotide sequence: TGTGCCAGTAGTTTCCGGGACAGGGGGACTACTGAAGCTTTCTTT. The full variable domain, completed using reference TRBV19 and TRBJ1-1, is DGGITQSPKYLFRKEGQNVTLSCEQNLNHDAMYWYRQDPGQGLRLIYYSQIVNDFQKGDIAEGYSVSREKKESFPLTVTSAQKNPTAFYLCASSFRDRGTTEAFFGQGTRLTVV.

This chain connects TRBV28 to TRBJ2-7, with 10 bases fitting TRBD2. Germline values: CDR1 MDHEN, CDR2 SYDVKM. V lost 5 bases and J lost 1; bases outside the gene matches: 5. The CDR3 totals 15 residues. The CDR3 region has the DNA TGTGCCAGCAGTCCCTCTAGCGGGAGTTCCTACGAGCAGTACTTC. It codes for CASSPSSGSSYEQYF.

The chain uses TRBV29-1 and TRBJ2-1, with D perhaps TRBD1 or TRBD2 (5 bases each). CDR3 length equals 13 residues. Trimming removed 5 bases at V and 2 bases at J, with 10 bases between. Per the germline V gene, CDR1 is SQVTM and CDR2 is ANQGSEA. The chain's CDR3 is CSVWQGAYNEQFF. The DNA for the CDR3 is TGCAGCGTTTGGCAGGGAGCCTACAATGAGCAGTTCTTC.

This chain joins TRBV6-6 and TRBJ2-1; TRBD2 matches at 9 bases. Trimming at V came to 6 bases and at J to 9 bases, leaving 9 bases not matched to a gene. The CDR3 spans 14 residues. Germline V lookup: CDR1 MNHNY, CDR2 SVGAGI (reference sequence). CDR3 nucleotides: TGTGCCAGCAGCGCCTCGTGGCGGGAGGGTGAGCAGTTCTTC. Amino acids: CASSASWREGEQFF.

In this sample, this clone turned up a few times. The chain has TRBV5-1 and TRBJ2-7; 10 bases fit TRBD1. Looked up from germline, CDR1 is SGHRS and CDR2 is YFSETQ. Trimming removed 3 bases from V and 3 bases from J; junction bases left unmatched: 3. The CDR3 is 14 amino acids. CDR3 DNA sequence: TGCGCCAGCAGCTCCGGGACAGGGGACTACGAGCAGTACTTC. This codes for CASSSGTGDYEQYF.

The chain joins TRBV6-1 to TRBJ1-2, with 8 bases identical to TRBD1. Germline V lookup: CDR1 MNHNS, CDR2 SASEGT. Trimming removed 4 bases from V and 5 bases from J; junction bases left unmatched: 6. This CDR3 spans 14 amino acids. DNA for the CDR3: TGTGCCAGCAGTGTGGGACAGGAGGCTTATGGCTACACCTTC. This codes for CASSVGQEAYGYTF.

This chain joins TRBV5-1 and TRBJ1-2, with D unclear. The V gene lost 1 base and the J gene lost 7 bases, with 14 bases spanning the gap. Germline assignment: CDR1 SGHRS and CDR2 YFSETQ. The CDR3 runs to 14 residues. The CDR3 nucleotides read TGCGCCAGCAGCTTGACACAGCCCTCGGCTGGCTACACCTTC. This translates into CASSLTQPSAGYTF. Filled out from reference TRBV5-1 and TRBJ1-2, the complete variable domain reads KAGVTQTPRYLIKTRGQQVTLSCSPISGHRSVSWYQQTPGQGLQFLFEYFSETQRNKGNFPGRFSGRQFSNSRSEMNVSTLELGDSALYLCASSLTQPSAGYTFGSGTRLTVV.

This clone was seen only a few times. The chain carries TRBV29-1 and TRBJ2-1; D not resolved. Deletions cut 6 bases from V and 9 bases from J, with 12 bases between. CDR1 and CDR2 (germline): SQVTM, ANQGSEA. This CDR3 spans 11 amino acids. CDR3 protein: CSVASDGEQFF. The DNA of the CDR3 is TGCAGCGTCGCTTCAGACGGTGAGCAGTTCTTC.

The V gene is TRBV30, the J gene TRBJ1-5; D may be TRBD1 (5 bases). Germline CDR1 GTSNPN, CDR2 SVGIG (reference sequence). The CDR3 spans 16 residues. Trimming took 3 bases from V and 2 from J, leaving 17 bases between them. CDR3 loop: CAWSRERVYGNQPQHF. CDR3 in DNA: TGTGCCTGGAGCAGGGAGAGGGTTTACGGCAATCAGCCCCAGCATTTT.

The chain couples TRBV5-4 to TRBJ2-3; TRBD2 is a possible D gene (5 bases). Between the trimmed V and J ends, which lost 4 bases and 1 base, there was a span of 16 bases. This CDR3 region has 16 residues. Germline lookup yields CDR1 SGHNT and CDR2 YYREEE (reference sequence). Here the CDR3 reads CASSAVSPGGTDTQYF. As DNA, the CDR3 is TGTGCCAGCAGCGCCGTTTCTCCCGGGGGCACAGATACGCAGTATTTT.

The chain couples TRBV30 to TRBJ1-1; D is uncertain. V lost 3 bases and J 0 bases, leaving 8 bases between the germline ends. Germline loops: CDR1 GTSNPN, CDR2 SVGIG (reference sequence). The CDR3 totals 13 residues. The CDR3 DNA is TGTGCCTGGAGACGGACGGTGAACACTGAAGCTTTCTTT. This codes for CAWRRTVNTEAFF.

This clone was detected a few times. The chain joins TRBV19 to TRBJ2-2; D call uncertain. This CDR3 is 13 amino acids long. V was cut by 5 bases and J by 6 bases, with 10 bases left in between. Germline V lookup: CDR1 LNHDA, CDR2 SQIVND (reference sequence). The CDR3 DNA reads TGTGCCAGTAGTCCGCAGACCGCCGGGGAGCTGTTTTTT. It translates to CASSPQTAGELFF. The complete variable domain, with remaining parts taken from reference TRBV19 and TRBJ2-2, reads DGGITQSPKYLFRKEGQNVTLSCEQNLNHDAMYWYRQDPGQGLRLIYYSQIVNDFQKGDIAEGYSVSREKKESFPLTVTSAQKNPTAFYLCASSPQTAGELFFGEGSRLTVL.